These 9 T cell receptor beta chains originate from one sample sequenced in a study of T-cell memory formation after mild COVID-19. TCRdb passed the 5' RACE reads through MiXCR, listing each CDR3 protein once. The sample contains some 100,000 distinct CDR3 sequences, over 8.5% of which appear only once. Sequenced material: PBMCs or a T cell subset sorted from them (not recorded which). The receptor set was obtained from a man aged 18 to 30 who had mild COVID-19 (a few samples of this study predate the infection). Cell type and time point are not known.

This clonotype occurred many times. V is TRBV5-6 and J is TRBJ1-2; D is undetermined. Trimming took 2 bases from V and 0 from J, leaving 17 bases between them. The germline V gene has CDR1 SGHDT and CDR2 YYEEEE. The CDR3 totals 17 residues. The CDR3 loop reads CASSFPLSNAANYGYTF. The DNA for the CDR3 is TGTGCCAGCAGCTTCCCTCTATCGAACGCGGCTAACTATGGCTACACCTTC.

This clonotype was seen more than once but under ten times. The chain uses TRBV5-1 and TRBJ2-7; D not resolved. The germline V gene has CDR1 SGHRS and CDR2 YFSETQ. This CDR3 spans 11 amino acids. Trimming left V 5 bases short and J 7 bases short, with 10 bases between. CDR3 sequence (DNA): TGCGCCAGCAGGTCGCGAGGAGAGCAGTACTTC. Translated, it gives CASRSRGEQYF.

The chain employs TRBV9 and TRBJ2-4; 7 positions match TRBD1. The CDR3 totals 14 residues. Per germline, CDR1 SGDLS and CDR2 YYNGEE. The V and J ends lost 4 bases and 9 bases, in that order; junction bases with no gene match: 10. CDR3 nucleotide sequence: TGTGCCAGCAGCACCGGGACAGATGCGGCCATTCAGTACTTC. Its translation: CASSTGTDAAIQYF.

This chain joins TRBV30 and TRBJ2-7, with D possibly TRBD1 on 7 matching bases. Trimming left V 4 bases short and J 2 bases short, with 15 bases between. The CDR3 is 14 residues long. Germline CDR1 and CDR2: GTSNPN and SVGIG (reference sequence). The CDR3 is CAWKDAGGPYEQYF. Written as DNA, the CDR3 is TGTGCCTGGAAGGATGCAGGGGGGCCCTACGAGCAGTACTTC.

This clonotype has a handful of counts. The rearrangement uses TRBV4-1 and TRBJ2-3; 7 bases fit TRBD1. This CDR3 has 15 amino acids. Germline lookup yields CDR1 MGHRA and CDR2 YSYEKL. V was pared by 4 bases and J by 4 bases, with 8 bases of the junction left unmatched. The CDR3 reads CASSRDRPSPDTQYF. CDR3 DNA: TGCGCCAGCAGCCGGGACAGACCCTCGCCAGATACGCAGTATTTT.

This chain joins TRBV5-1 and TRBJ2-6, with D perhaps assigned TRBD1 or TRBD2 (5 bases each). Trimming took off 0 bases at V and 0 bases at J, with 16 bases between the two ends. Per the germline V gene, CDR1 is SGHRS and CDR2 is YFSETQ. This CDR3 is 19 amino acids long. The CDR3 spells CASSLGLGVFVSGANVLTF. The CDR3 coding sequence is TGCGCCAGCAGCTTGGGGCTGGGGGTATTCGTCTCTGGGGCCAACGTCCTGACTTTC.

This chain connects TRBV27 to TRBJ1-5; D is ambiguous. The CDR3 is 18 amino acids. V was clipped by 5 bases and J by 2 bases, with 22 bases between them. Germline CDR1 reads MNHEY; CDR2 reads SMNVEV (reference sequence). DNA of the CDR3: TGTGCCAGCAGTCTCTGGGCCCCCGGGTCCTGGGGCAATCAGCCCCAGCATTTT. It codes for CASSLWAPGSWGNQPQHF.

This clonotype has more than one count but fewer than ten. This chain links TRBV27 with TRBJ1-5, with 9 nucleotides matching TRBD1. This CDR3 has 15 residues. The V gene's germline CDR1 is MNHEY and CDR2 SMNVEV (reference sequence). With 6 bases clipped from V and 4 bases from J, the junction kept 7 bases outside the gene matches. CDR3: CASSSRQGENQPQHF. The CDR3 nucleotides are TGTGCCAGCAGCTCAAGACAGGGGGAAAATCAGCCCCAGCATTTT.

This clonotype came up a few times. This chain links TRBV20-1 with TRBJ2-4; D is unclear. CDR1 and CDR2 (germline): DFQATT, SNEGSKA (reference sequence). The CDR3 is 15 residues long. The ends were cut back, 3 bases at V and 3 bases at J, with 15 bases in the middle. The CDR3 DNA sequence: TGCAGTGCTAGTACCTACCCAAGGTACAAAAACATTCAGTACTTC. This codes for CSASTYPRYKNIQYF.